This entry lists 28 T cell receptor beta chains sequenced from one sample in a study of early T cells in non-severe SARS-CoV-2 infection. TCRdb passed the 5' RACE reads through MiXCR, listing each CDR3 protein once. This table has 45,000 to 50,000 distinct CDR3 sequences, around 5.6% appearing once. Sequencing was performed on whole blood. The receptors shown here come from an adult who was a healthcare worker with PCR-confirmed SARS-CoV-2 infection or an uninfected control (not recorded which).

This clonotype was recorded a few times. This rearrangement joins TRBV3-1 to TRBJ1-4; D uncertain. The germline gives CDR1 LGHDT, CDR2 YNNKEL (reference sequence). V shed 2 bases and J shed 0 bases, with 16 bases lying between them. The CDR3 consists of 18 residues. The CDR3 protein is CASSQTSLVTATNEKLFF. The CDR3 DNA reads TGTGCCAGCAGCCAAACCTCCTTAGTGACTGCAACTAATGAAAAACTGTTTTTT.

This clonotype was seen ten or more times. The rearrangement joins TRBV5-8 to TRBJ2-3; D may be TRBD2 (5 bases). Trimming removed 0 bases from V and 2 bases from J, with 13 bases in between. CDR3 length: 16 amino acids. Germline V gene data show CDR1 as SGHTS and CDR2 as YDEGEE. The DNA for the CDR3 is TGTGCCAGCAGCTTGGGAGGGATATGGGCCACAGATACGCAGTATTTT. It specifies CASSLGGIWATDTQYF. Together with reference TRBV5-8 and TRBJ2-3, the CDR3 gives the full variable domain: EAGVTQSPTHLIKTRGQQATLRCSPISGHTSVYWYQQALGLGLQFLLWYDEGEERNRGNFPPRFSGRQFPNYSSELNVNALELEDSALYLCASSLGGIWATDTQYFGPGTRLTVL.

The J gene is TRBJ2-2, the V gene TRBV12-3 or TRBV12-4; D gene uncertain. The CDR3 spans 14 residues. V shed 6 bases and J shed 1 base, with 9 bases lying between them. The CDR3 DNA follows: TGTGCCAGCAGCGGCGAACAGAACACCGGGGAGCTGTTTTTT. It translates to CASSGEQNTGELFF.

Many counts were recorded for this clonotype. CDR3 DNA: TGTGCCAGTAGTGCCTCGACTAGGAGGGCGGCGCCCCAGTACTTC. Its translation is CASSASTRRAAPQYF. The gene calls are TRBV19 and TRBJ2-5; a possible D gene is TRBD2 (6 bases). From germline, CDR1 is LNHDA and CDR2 SQIVND (reference sequence). This CDR3 comprises 15 residues. Trimming took off 5 bases at V and 9 bases at J, with 22 bases between the two ends.

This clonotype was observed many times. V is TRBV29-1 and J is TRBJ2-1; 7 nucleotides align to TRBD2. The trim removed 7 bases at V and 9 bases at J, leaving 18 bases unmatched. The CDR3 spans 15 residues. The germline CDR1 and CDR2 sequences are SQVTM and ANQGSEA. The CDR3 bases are TGCAGCGAGCCCTCCGCCGTCGCGGGGGTCGGTGAGCAGTTCTTC. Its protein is CSEPSAVAGVGEQFF.

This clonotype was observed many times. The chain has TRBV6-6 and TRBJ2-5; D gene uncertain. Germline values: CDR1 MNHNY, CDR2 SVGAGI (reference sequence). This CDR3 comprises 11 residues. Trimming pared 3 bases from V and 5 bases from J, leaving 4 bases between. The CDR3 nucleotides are TGTGCCAGCAGTTATGTGGAGACCCAGTACTTC. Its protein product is CASSYVETQYF.

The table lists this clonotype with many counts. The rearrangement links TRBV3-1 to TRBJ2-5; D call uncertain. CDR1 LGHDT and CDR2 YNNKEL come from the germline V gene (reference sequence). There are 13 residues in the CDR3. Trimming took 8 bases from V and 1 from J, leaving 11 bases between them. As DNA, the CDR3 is TGTGCCAGCGACACGCACAGCCAAGAGACCCAGTACTTC. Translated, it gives CASDTHSQETQYF.

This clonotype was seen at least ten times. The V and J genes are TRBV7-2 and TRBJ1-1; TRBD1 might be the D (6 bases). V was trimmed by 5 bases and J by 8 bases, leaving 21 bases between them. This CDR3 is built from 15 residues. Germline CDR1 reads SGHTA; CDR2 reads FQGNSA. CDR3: CASSGRGAQVAEAFF. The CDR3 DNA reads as TGTGCCAGCAGCGGGAGGGGGGCGCAGGTGGCCGAAGCTTTCTTT.

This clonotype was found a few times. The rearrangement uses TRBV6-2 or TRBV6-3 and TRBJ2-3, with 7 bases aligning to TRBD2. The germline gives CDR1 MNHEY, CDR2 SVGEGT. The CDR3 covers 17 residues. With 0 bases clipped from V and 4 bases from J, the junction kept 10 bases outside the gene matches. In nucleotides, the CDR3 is TGTGCCAGCAGTTACTCGATAAACGGGAGGTGGCCAGATACGCAGTATTTT. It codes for CASSYSINGRWPDTQYF.

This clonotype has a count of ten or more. The CDR3 DNA sequence: TGTGCCAGCAGTTACTCCCGAAACGACAGGGATAGGGATACGCAGTATTTT. Its translation is CASSYSRNDRDRDTQYF. The chain employs TRBV6-2 or TRBV6-3 and TRBJ2-3; 7 nucleotides align to TRBD1. After removal of 0 bases from V and 6 bases from J, the junction contained 12 bases not matched to a gene. Germline V gene sequence: CDR1 MNHEY, CDR2 SVGEGT. The CDR3 runs 17 residues.

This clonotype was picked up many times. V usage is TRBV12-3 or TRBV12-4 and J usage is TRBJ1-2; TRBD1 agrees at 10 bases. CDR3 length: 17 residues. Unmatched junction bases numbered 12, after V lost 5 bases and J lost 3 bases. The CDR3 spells CASSRGTGVGLDYGYTF. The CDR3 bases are TGTGCCAGCAGTAGAGGGACAGGGGTAGGGCTGGACTATGGCTACACCTTC.

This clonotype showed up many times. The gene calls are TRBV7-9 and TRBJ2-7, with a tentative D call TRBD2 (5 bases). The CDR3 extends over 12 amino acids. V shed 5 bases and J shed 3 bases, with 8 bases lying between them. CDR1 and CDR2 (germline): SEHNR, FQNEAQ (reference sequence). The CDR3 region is CASSPGLYEQYF. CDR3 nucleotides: TGTGCCAGCAGCCCTGGACTCTACGAGCAGTACTTC. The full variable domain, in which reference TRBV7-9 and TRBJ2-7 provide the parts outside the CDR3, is DTGVSQNPRHKITKRGQNVTFRCDPISEHNRLYWYRQTLGQGPEFLTYFQNEAQLEKSRLLSDRFSAERPKGSFSTLEIQRTEQGDSAMYLCASSPGLYEQYFGPGTRLTVT.

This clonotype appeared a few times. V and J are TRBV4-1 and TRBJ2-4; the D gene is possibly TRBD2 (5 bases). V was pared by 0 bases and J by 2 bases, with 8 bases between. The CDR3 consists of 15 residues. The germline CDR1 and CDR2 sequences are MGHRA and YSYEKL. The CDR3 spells CASSQEEDPKNIQYF. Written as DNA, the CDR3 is TGCGCCAGCAGCCAAGAGGAGGACCCCAAAAACATTCAGTACTTC.

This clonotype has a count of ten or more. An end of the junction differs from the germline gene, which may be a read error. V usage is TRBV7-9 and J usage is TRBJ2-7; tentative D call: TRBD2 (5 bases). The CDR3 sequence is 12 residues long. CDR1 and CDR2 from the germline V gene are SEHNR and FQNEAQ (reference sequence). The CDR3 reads CASSLFLGENHF. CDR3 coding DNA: TGTGCCAGCAGCTTATTTCTCGGGGAAAATCACTTC.

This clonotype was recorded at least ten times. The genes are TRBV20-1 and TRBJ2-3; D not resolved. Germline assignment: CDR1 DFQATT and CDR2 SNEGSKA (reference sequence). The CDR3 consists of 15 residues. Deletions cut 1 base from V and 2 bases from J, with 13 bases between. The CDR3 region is CSARGSLIHTDTQYF. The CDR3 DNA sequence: TGCAGTGCTAGAGGTAGCCTCATTCACACAGATACGCAGTATTTT.

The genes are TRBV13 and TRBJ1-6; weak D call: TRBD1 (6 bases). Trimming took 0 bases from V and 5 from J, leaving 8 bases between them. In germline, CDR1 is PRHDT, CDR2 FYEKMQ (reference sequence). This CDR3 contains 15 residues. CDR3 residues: CASSLGQGNNSPLHF. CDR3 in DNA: TGTGCCAGCAGCTTAGGGCAGGGGAATAATTCACCCCTCCACTTT.

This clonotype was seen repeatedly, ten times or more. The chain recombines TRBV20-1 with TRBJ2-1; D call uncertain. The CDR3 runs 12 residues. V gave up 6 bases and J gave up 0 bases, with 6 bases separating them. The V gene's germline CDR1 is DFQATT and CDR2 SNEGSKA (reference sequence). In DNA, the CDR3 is TGCAGTGCAATACTCTCCTACAATGAGCAGTTCTTC. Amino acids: CSAILSYNEQFF.

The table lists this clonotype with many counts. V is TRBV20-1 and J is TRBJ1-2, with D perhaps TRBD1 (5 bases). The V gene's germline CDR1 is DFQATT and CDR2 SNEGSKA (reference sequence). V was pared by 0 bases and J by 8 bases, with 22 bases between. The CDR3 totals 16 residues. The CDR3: CSARDQKGAWGRGYTF. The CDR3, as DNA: TGCAGTGCTAGAGATCAGAAGGGCGCCTGGGGCCGGGGCTACACCTTC.

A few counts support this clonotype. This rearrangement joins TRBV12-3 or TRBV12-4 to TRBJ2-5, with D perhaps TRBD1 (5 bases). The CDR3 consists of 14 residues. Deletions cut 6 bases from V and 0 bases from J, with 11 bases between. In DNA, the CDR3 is TGTGCCAGCAGAAAACCGACAGACCAAGAGACCCAGTACTTC. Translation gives CASRKPTDQETQYF.

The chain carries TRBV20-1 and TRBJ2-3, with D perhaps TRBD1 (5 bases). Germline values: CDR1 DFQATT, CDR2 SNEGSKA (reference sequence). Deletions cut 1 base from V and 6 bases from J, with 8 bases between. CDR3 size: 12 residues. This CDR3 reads CSARAPGDTQYF. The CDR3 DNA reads TGCAGTGCTAGAGCCCCAGGGGATACGCAGTATTTT.

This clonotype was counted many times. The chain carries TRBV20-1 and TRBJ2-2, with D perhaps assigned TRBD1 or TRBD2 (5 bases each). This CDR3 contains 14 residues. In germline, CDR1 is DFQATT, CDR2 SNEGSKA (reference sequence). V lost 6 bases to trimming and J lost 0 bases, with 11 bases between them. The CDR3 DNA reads TGCAGTGCCCGGGGCTACGCGAACACCGGGGAGCTGTTTTTT. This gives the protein CSARGYANTGELFF.

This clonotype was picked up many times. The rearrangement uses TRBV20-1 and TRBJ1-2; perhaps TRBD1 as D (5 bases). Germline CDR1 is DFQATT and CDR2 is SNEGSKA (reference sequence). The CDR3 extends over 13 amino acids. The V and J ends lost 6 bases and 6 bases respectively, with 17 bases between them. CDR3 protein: CSAPEPAGNGYTF. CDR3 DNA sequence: TGCAGTGCCCCTGAACCCGCAGGGAATGGCTACACCTTC.

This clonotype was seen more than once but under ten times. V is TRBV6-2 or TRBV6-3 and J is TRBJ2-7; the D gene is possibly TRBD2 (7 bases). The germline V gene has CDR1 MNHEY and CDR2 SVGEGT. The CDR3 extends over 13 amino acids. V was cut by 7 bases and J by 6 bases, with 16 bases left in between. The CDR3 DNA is TGTGCCAGCACCCGGGGGGCCTTGAGCGAGCAGTACTTC. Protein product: CASTRGALSEQYF.

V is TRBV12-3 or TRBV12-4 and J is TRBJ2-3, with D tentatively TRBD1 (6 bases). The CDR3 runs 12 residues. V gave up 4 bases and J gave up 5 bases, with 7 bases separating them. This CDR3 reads CASSSTGDTQYF. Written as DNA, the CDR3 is TGTGCCAGCAGTTCGACAGGAGATACGCAGTATTTT.

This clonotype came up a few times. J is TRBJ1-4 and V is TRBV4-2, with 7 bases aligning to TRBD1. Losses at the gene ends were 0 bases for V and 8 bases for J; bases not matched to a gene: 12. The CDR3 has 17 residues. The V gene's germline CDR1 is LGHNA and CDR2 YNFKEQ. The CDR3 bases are TGTGCCAGCAGCCAAGAACGGACAGGCGGACGAGGGGAAAAACTGTTTTTT. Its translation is CASSQERTGGRGEKLFF.

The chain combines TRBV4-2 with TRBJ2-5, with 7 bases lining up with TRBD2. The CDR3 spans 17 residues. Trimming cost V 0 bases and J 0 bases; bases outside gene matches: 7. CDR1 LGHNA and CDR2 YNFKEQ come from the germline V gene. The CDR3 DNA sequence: TGTGCCAGCAGCCAAGATACCCTAGCGGATAACCAAGAGACCCAGTACTTC. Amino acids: CASSQDTLADNQETQYF.

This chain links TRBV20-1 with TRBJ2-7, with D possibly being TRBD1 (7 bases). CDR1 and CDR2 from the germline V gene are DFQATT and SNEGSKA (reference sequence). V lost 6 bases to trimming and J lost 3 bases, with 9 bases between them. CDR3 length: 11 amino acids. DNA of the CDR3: TGCAGTGCCAGGGGGGACTACGAGCAGTACTTC. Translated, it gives CSARGDYEQYF.

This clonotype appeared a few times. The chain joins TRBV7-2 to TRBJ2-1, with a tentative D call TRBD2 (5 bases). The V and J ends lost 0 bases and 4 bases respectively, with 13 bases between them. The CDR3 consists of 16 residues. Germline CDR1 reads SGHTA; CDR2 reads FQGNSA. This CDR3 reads CASSLAGEAVYNEQFF. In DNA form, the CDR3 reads TGTGCCAGCAGCTTAGCGGGAGAGGCGGTTTACAATGAGCAGTTCTTC.